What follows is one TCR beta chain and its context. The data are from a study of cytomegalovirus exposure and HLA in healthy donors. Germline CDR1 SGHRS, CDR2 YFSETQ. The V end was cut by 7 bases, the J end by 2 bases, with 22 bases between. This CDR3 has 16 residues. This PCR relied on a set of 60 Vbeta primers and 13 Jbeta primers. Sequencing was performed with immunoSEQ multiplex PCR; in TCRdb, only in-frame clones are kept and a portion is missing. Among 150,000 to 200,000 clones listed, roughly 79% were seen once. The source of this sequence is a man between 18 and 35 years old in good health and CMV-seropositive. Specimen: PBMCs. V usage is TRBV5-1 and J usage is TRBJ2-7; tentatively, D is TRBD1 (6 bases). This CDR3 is CASRAVPTRGTYEQYF. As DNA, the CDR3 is TGCGCCAGCCGAGCGGTTCCCACCAGGGGCACCTACGAGCAGTACTTC.